Below, 4 T cell receptor beta chains from the same sample are listed, as sequenced in a study of blood T cell repertoires in COVID-19. The protocol was immunoSEQ multiplex PCR, while the TCRdb copy is restricted to in-frame clones and leaves out a portion. The data contain 75,000 to 100,000 clones, around 79% of them singletons. The specimen sequenced was peripheral blood. The receptors shown here come from a woman older than 75 with acute or convalescent COVID-19.

V usage is TRBV7-8 and J usage is TRBJ2-7; 10 bases are shared with TRBD2. The CDR3 is 13 amino acids. V lost 8 bases, J lost 3 bases, and 4 bases stayed unmatched. Per the germline V gene, CDR1 is SGHVS and CDR2 is FQNEAQ. CDR3 bases: TGTGCCAGCGGTCTAGCGGGAGTCTACGAGCAGTACTTC. It yields the protein CASGLAGVYEQYF.

Notes on this clone: A read error may account for a junction end that differs from germline. The chain combines TRBV6-1 with TRBJ2-7; 8 bases are a match to TRBD2. CDR1 is MNHNS, CDR2 SASEGT, per germline. CDR3 length: 14 amino acids. For the CDR3, the DNA is TGTGCCAGCAGTAAAGCGGGAGTGAGCTACGAGCAGTACTTC. Translating gives CASSKAGVSYEQYF.

V gene TRBV5-5 combines with J gene TRBJ1-1; 8 bases align to TRBD1. Per the germline V gene, CDR1 is SGHKS and CDR2 is YYEKEE (reference sequence). This CDR3 has 15 amino acids. J lost 2 bases, V lost 7 bases, and 10 bases had no gene match. The DNA of the CDR3 is TGTGCCAGCCATGCCGGGACAGGCCCCAACACTGAAGCTTTCTTT. It translates to CASHAGTGPNTEAFF.

CDR3 DNA sequence: TGTGCCACCAGTTGCCTTGACAGAGAAGCTTTCTTT. Amino acids: CATSCLDREAFF. This sequence joins TRBV24-1 and TRBJ1-1, with a weak D call TRBD1 (5 bases). Per germline, CDR1 KGHDR and CDR2 SFDVKD. The CDR3 loop spans 12 amino acids. Trimming took 6 bases from V and 8 from J, leaving 12 bases between them.